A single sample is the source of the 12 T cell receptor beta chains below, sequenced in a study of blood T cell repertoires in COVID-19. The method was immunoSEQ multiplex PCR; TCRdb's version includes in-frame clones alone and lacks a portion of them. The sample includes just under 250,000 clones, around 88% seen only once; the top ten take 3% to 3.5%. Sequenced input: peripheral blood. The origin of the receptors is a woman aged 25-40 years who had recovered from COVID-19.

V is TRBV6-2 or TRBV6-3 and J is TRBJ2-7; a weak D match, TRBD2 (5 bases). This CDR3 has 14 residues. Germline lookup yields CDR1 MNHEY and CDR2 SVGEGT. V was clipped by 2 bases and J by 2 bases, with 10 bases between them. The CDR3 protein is CASSYEGLAYEQYF. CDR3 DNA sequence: TGTGCCAGCAGTTACGAGGGTTTGGCCTACGAGCAGTACTTC.

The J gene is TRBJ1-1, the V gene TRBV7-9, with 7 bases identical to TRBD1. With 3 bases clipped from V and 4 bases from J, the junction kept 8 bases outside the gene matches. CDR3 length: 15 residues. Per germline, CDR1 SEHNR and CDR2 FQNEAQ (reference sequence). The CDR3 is CASSFGRSGGTEAFF. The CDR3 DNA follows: TGTGCCAGCAGCTTTGGGCGGTCAGGGGGCACTGAAGCTTTCTTT.

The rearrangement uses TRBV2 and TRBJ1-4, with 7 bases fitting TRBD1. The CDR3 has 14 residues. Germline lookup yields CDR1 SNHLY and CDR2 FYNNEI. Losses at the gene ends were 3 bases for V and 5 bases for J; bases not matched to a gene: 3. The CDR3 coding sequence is TGTGCCAGCAGTGATACGACAGGGAATGAAAAACTGTTTTTT. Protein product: CASSDTTGNEKLFF.

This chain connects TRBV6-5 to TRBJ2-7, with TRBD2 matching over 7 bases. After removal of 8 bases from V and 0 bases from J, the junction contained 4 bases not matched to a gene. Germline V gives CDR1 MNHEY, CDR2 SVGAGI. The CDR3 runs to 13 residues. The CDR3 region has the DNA TGTGCCAGCCGCGGACTAGACTCCTACGAGCAGTACTTC. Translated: CASRGLDSYEQYF.

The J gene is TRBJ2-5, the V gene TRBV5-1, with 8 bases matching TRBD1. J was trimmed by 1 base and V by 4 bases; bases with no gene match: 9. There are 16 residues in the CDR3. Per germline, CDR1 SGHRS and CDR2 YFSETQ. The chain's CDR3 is CASSPGQGTTQETQYF. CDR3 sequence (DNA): TGCGCCAGCAGCCCAGGACAGGGAACTACCCAAGAGACCCAGTACTTC.

CDR3 DNA sequence: TGTGCCAGCAGTGTACTAGCGGGGGCTAACAATGAGCAGTTCTTC. Translating gives CASSVLAGANNEQFF. The J gene is TRBJ2-1, the V gene TRBV2; 11 bases align to TRBD2. The V segment lost 4 bases and the J segment 5 bases; nucleotides outside the gene matches: 4. The V gene's germline CDR1 is SNHLY and CDR2 FYNNEI. The CDR3 totals 15 residues.

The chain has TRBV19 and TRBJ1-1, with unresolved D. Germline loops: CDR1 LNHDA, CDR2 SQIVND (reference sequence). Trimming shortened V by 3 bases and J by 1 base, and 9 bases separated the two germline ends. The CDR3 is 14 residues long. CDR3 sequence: CASSILATNTEAFF. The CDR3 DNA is TGTGCCAGTAGTATCCTAGCAACGAACACTGAAGCTTTCTTT. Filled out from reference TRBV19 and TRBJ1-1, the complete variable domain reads DGGITQSPKYLFRKEGQNVTLSCEQNLNHDAMYWYRQDPGQGLRLIYYSQIVNDFQKGDIAEGYSVSREKKESFPLTVTSAQKNPTAFYLCASSILATNTEAFFGQGTRLTVV.

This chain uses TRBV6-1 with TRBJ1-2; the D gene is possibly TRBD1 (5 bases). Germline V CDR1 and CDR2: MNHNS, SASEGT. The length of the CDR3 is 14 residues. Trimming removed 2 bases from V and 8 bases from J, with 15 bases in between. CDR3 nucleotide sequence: TGTGCCAGCAGTGAAAGGGTCTTTGGGGCAGGCTACACCTTC. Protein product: CASSERVFGAGYTF.

This chain's CDR3 is CASSIDWSSYEQYF. Written as DNA, the CDR3 is TGTGCCAGTAGTATAGACTGGAGCTCCTACGAGCAGTACTTC. V usage is TRBV19 and J usage is TRBJ2-7; D remains unclear. CDR1 is LNHDA, CDR2 SQIVND, per germline (reference sequence). V dropped 0 bases and J dropped 0 bases, with 6 bases sitting between them. The CDR3 has 14 residues.

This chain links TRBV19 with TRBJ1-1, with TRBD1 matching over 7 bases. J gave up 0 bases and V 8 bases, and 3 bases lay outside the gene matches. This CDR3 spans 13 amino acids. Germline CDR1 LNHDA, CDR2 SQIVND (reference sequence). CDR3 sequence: CASVDRMNTEAFF. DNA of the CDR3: TGTGCCAGTGTGGACAGGATGAACACTGAAGCTTTCTTT.

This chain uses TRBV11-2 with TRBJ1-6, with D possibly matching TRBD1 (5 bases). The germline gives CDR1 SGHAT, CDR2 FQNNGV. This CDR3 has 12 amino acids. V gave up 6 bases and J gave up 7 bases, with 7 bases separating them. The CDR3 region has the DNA TGTGCCAGCAGGACAGAAAATTCACCCCTCCACTTT. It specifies CASRTENSPLHF. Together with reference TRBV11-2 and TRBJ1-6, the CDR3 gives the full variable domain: EAGVAQSPRYKIIEKRQSVAFWCNPISGHATLYWYQQILGQGPKLLIQFQNNGVVDDSQLPKDRFSAERLKGVDSTLKIQPAKLEDSAVYLCASRTENSPLHFGNGTRLTVT.

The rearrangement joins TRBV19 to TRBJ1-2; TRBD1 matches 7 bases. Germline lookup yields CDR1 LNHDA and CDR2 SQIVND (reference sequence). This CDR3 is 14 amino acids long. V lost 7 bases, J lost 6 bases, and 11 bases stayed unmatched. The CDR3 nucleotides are TGTGCCAGTATCCCCCGACAGGGAGGAGATGGCTACACCTTC. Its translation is CASIPRQGGDGYTF.